The rows below give T cell receptor beta chains drawn from one sample of a study. One entry per CDR3 protein results from TCRdb running MiXCR on the reads. The repertoire has some 5,500 distinct CDR3 sequences, just over 9.5% of them found once; the top ten carry approximately 5.6%. The sample comprised CD4+ T cells from synovial fluid. Source of these receptors: a human donor with rheumatoid arthritis. The CDR3 runs from the conserved cysteine through the conserved F or W. A D gene is named only where the DNA matches it firmly. Clone sizes are given selectively: once, few, many, or a class where the clone is expanded.

>.|.|TRBV5-4|TRBJ1-1
CASSLDTMNTEAFF
TGTGCCAGCAGCTTGGACACAATGAACACTGAAGCTTTCTTT
>TRBD2|many|TRBV3-1|TRBJ2-7
CASSQDGLARPYF
TGTGCCAGCAGCCAAGATGGACTAGCCCGCCCGTACTTC
>TRBD1|medium-sized|TRBV10-3|TRBJ2-1
CAISRRTGFSYNEQFF
TGTGCCATCAGCCGACGGACAGGATTCTCCTACAATGAGCAGTTCTTC
>.|many|TRBV3-1|TRBJ2-3
CASSQGILSTDTQYF
TGTGCCAGCAGCCAAGGGATTCTCAGCACAGATACGCAGTATTTT
>.|.|TRBV18|TRBJ2-7
CASSPGEASSYEQYF
TGTGCCAGCTCACCTGGGGAGGCCAGCTCCTACGAGCAGTACTTC
>.|many|TRBV20-1|TRBJ2-6
CSARVVSGANVLTF
TGCAGTGCTAGGGTTGTTTCTGGGGCCAACGTCCTGACTTTC
>.|.|TRBV28|TRBJ2-2
CASSLTAGNTGEPFF
TGTGCCAGCAGTTTGACGGCAGGGAACACCGGGGAGCCGTTTTTT
>TRBD1|many|TRBV5-1|TRBJ2-7
CASSWGGTGAYEQYF
TGCGCCAGCAGCTGGGGGGGGACAGGGGCCTACGAGCAGTACTTC
>.|many|TRBV5-1|TRBJ1-4
CASSLNDREKLFF
TGCGCCAGCAGCTTAAACGACAGGGAAAAACTGTTTTTT
>TRBD2|large|TRBV7-6|TRBJ2-3
CASSSTWGLADTDTQYF
TGTGCCAGCAGCTCGACTTGGGGACTAGCGGACACAGATACGCAGTATTTT
>.|medium-sized|TRBV3-1|TRBJ1-2
CASSRGSLNYGYTF
TGTGCCAGCAGCCGGGGCAGTCTTAACTATGGCTACACCTTC
>.|many|TRBV18|TRBJ2-7
CASSGGAGESYEQYF
TGTGCCAGCTCAGGAGGGGCAGGGGAGTCCTACGAGCAGTACTTC
>.|many|TRBV18|TRBJ2-3
CASSPGVLRPDTQYF
TGTGCCAGCTCACCGGGGGTGTTGAGGCCAGATACGCAGTATTTT
>.|many|TRBV20-1|TRBJ1-1
CSARGRGAGNTEAFF
TGCAGTGCTAGAGGGCGGGGCGCGGGTAACACTGAAGCTTTCTTT
>TRBD2|medium-sized|TRBV4-2|TRBJ2-1
CASSPLAGVTNEQFF
TGTGCCAGCAGCCCTCTAGCGGGAGTTACCAATGAGCAGTTCTTC
>TRBD1|few|TRBV28|TRBJ1-6
CASWQGAAYNSPLHF
TGTGCCAGCTGGCAGGGGGCGGCCTATAATTCACCCCTCCACTTT
>.|.|TRBV28|TRBJ1-6
CASSSGIINSPLHF
TGTGCCAGCAGCTCCGGGATAATCAATTCACCCCTCCACTTT
>.|.|TRBV28|TRBJ2-2
CASSQTGFFTGELFF
TGTGCCAGCAGTCAGACAGGTTTTTTCACCGGGGAGCTGTTTTTT
>TRBD1|many|TRBV20-1|TRBJ1-1
CSARDSTGGTEAFF
TGCAGTGCTAGAGATTCGACAGGGGGCACTGAAGCTTTCTTT
>TRBD2|few|TRBV10-3|TRBJ2-3
CAIGGRSTDTQYF
TGTGCCATCGGCGGGAGGAGCACAGATACGCAGTATTTT
>TRBD2|many|TRBV3-1|TRBJ2-1
CASSQLAGAGEQFF
TGTGCCAGCAGCCAACTAGCGGGAGCTGGTGAGCAGTTCTTC
>TRBD2|many|TRBV2|TRBJ2-4
CASSEEGTSAKNIQYF
TGTGCCAGCAGTGAGGAGGGGACTAGCGCGAAAAACATTCAGTACTTC
>.|few|TRBV28|TRBJ1-3
CATGRQAGNTIYF
TGTGCCACCGGGAGACAAGCTGGAAACACCATATATTTT
>TRBD1|many|TRBV12-3/TRBV12-4|TRBJ2-4
CASSPSPGQLVQYF
TGTGCCAGCAGTCCCTCTCCGGGACAGTTGGTTCAGTACTTC
>TRBD2|.|TRBV10-3|TRBJ2-3
CATSGTSGFTDTQYF
TGTGCCACAAGCGGGACTAGCGGCTTCACAGATACGCAGTATTTT
>.|many|TRBV10-3|TRBJ1-1
CAISESVRGEAFF
TGTGCCATCAGTGAGTCGGTCAGGGGTGAAGCTTTCTTT
>TRBD1|medium-sized|TRBV18|TRBJ2-5
CASSTGTGHETQYF
TGTGCCAGCTCAACAGGGACAGGGCACGAGACCCAGTACTTC
>.|many|TRBV27|TRBJ2-2
CASSLSETGELFF
TGTGCCAGCAGTTTATCTGAGACCGGGGAGCTGTTTTTT
>.|.|TRBV9|TRBJ1-1
CASSVGVDSTEAFF
TGTGCCAGCAGCGTAGGGGTGGACAGCACTGAAGCTTTCTTT
>TRBD2|medium-sized|TRBV5-1|TRBJ2-5
CASSLQTSGREETQYF
TGCGCCAGCAGCTTGCAGACTAGCGGGAGAGAAGAGACCCAGTACTTC
>.|many|TRBV19|TRBJ2-7
CASSRVDTTYEQYF
TGTGCCAGTAGCCGGGTGGACACGACCTACGAGCAGTACTTC
>.|medium-sized|TRBV7-9|TRBJ2-3
CASLRRGESTDTQYF
TGTGCCAGCCTCCGTCGAGGGGAGAGCACAGATACGCAGTATTTT
>TRBD2|medium-sized|TRBV3-1|TRBJ2-5
CASSHLRASGSVGQETQYF
TGTGCCAGCAGCCATCTCCGGGCAAGCGGGAGCGTAGGACAAGAGACCCAGTACTTC
>.|medium-sized|TRBV29-1|TRBJ1-1
CSAASWGLEAFF
TGCAGCGCCGCCTCTTGGGGCCTTGAAGCTTTCTTT
>.|few|TRBV7-3|TRBJ2-1
CASSLSGSLRGNEQFF
TGTGCCAGCAGCTTATCCGGGTCCTTGAGGGGCAATGAGCAGTTCTTC
>.|medium-sized|TRBV7-2|TRBJ1-2
CASSSGLGYGYTF
TGTGCCAGCAGCTCGGGACTGGGCTATGGCTACACCTTC
>.|few|TRBV11-3|TRBJ1-1
CASSLPWPNTEAFF
TGTGCCAGCAGCTTACCGTGGCCGAACACTGAAGCTTTCTTT
>.|few|TRBV18|TRBJ1-1
CASSLGSDGGTEAFF
TGTGCCAGCTCCCTCGGGAGCGACGGGGGCACTGAAGCTTTCTTT